This T cell receptor beta chain was captured in a study of T-cell memory formation after mild COVID-19. Study-wide background: Largely donor-specific TCR clusters were found. Overall study results and limits: Contracting clones, day 15 to 85, had balanced CD4/CD8, and later expanders favored CD4+.

J lost 3 bases, V lost 3 bases, and 6 bases had no gene match. The CDR3 is made up of 15 amino acids. Germline CDR1 and CDR2: SGHVS and FNYEAQ. This clonotype was detected a few times. Antigen unknown. TCRdb independently ran MiXCR on the 5' RACE reads; one entry per CDR3 protein. This table has more than 80,000 distinct CDR3 sequences, roughly 12% appearing once. The rearrangement links TRBV7-6 to TRBJ2-5, with 8 bases that match TRBD2. The sequence derives from an adult woman who had mild COVID-19 (a few samples of this study predate the infection). Cell type and time point are not known. The source material was PBMCs or a T cell subset sorted from them (not recorded which). The CDR3 reads CASSFSGVRKETQYF. The DNA of the CDR3 is TGTGCCAGCAGCTTTAGCGGGGTACGAAAAGAGACCCAGTACTTC.